The rows below give T cell receptor beta chains drawn from one sample of a study of blood T cell repertoires in COVID-19. Assay: immunoSEQ multiplex PCR; the TCRdb copy retains only in-frame clones and omits some. The sample includes over 110,000 clones, around 80% seen only once; the top ten take about 9.4%. The sample comprised peripheral blood. These receptors were taken from a man aged 55 to 69 with active or convalescent COVID-19. The CDR3 runs from the conserved cysteine through the conserved F or W. Each record gives: D gene, J gene, V gene, clone size, CDR3 length, CDR3 DNA, CDR3 protein. D genes are given only for firm matches. Clone size is given for some rows only: seen once, a few or many times, or a class if the clone is expanded.

d_call: -
j_call: TRBJ1-1
v_call: TRBV12-2
clone_size: many
cdr3_length: 14
cdr3_nt: TGTGCAAGTCGCTCCTCGGACAGGCCAATTGAAGCTTTCTTT
cdr3_aa: CASRSSDRPIEAFF

d_call: -
j_call: TRBJ1-4
v_call: TRBV4-3
clone_size: -
cdr3_length: 13
cdr3_nt: TGCGCCAGCAGCCAAGATTTCCGTGGAGGACTGTTTTTT
cdr3_aa: CASSQDFRGGLFF

d_call: -
j_call: TRBJ2-5
v_call: TRBV7-9
clone_size: -
cdr3_length: 13
cdr3_nt: TGTGCCAGCAGCTTCCAGTACCAAGAGACCCAGTACTTC
cdr3_aa: CASSFQYQETQYF

d_call: -
j_call: TRBJ2-3
v_call: TRBV4-3
clone_size: -
cdr3_length: 15
cdr3_nt: TGCGCCAGCAGCCGATCTAGCGCCAGCACAGATACGCAGTATTTT
cdr3_aa: CASSRSSASTDTQYF

d_call: -
j_call: TRBJ1-2
v_call: TRBV11-3
clone_size: -
cdr3_length: 14
cdr3_nt: TGTGCCAGCAGCGAACAGACGGGAAGCTATGGCTACACCTTC
cdr3_aa: CASSEQTGSYGYTF

d_call: -
j_call: TRBJ1-1
v_call: TRBV3-1/TRBV3-2
clone_size: -
cdr3_length: 15
cdr3_nt: TGTGCCAGCAGCCAAGTGGCGGGCGGGAGCACTGAAGCTTTCTTT
cdr3_aa: CASSQVAGGSTEAFF

d_call: -
j_call: TRBJ2-3
v_call: TRBV7-7
clone_size: -
cdr3_length: 14
cdr3_nt: TGTGCTAGCAGCTTAACACAGGGCACAGATACGCAGTATTTT
cdr3_aa: CASSLTQGTDTQYF

d_call: -
j_call: TRBJ2-5
v_call: TRBV7-8
clone_size: once
cdr3_length: 12
cdr3_nt: TGTGCCAGCAGAAAAAATCGGGAGACCCAGTACTTC
cdr3_aa: CASRKNRETQYF

d_call: -
j_call: TRBJ1-1
v_call: TRBV9
clone_size: -
cdr3_length: 14
cdr3_nt: TGTGCCAGCAGCGTACGGGATAGGGAGGCTGAAGCTTTCTTT
cdr3_aa: CASSVRDREAEAFF

d_call: -
j_call: TRBJ2-2
v_call: TRBV3-1/TRBV3-2
clone_size: once
cdr3_length: 17
cdr3_nt: TGTGCCAGCAGCCTACCCTGGAGACAGGACAACACCGGGGAGCTGTTTTTT
cdr3_aa: CASSLPWRQDNTGELFF

d_call: -
j_call: TRBJ1-1
v_call: TRBV6-2/TRBV6-3
clone_size: once
cdr3_length: 14
cdr3_nt: TGTGCCAGCAGTCGACCCCAGGGGCCCACTGAAGCTTTCTTT
cdr3_aa: CASSRPQGPTEAFF

d_call: TRBD1
j_call: TRBJ1-6
v_call: TRBV9
clone_size: few
cdr3_length: 16
cdr3_nt: TGTGCCAGCAGCGCCACCGGACAGGGGGATAATTCACCCCTCCACTTT
cdr3_aa: CASSATGQGDNSPLHF

d_call: TRBD2
j_call: TRBJ2-1
v_call: TRBV10-1
clone_size: -
cdr3_length: 13
cdr3_nt: TGCGCCAGCAGTGACGTAGCGGGGGATGAGCAGTTCTTC
cdr3_aa: CASSDVAGDEQFF

d_call: TRBD1
j_call: TRBJ1-1
v_call: TRBV19
clone_size: -
cdr3_length: 15
cdr3_nt: TGTGCCAGTAGAACGGGACAGGGCTTGAACACTGAAGCTTTCTTT
cdr3_aa: CASRTGQGLNTEAFF

d_call: TRBD2
j_call: TRBJ2-5
v_call: TRBV3-1/TRBV3-2
clone_size: -
cdr3_length: 15
cdr3_nt: TGTGCCAGCAGCGCTCCGGGGGGTACGGGAGAGACCCAGTACTTC
cdr3_aa: CASSAPGGTGETQYF

d_call: TRBD1
j_call: TRBJ1-2
v_call: TRBV19
clone_size: -
cdr3_length: 15
cdr3_nt: TGTGCCAGTACCAGAGAGGGGACAGGAAGTTATGGCTACACCTTC
cdr3_aa: CASTREGTGSYGYTF

d_call: TRBD2
j_call: TRBJ2-1
v_call: TRBV6-2/TRBV6-3
clone_size: -
cdr3_length: 14
cdr3_nt: TGTGCCAGCAGTTATCTAGCGGGAGAAAATGAGCAGTTCTTC
cdr3_aa: CASSYLAGENEQFF

d_call: -
j_call: TRBJ2-5
v_call: TRBV15
clone_size: -
cdr3_length: 13
cdr3_nt: TGTGCCACCAGCAGGACTAGATGGGAGACCCAGTACTTC
cdr3_aa: CATSRTRWETQYF

d_call: TRBD2
j_call: TRBJ2-7
v_call: TRBV12-5
clone_size: -
cdr3_length: 14
cdr3_nt: TGTGCTAGTGGTTCTAGTGGGGGGGGCTACGAGCAGTACTTC
cdr3_aa: CASGSSGGGYEQYF

d_call: TRBD2
j_call: TRBJ2-3
v_call: TRBV11-3
clone_size: -
cdr3_length: 13
cdr3_nt: TGTGCCAGCAGCTTATTGGGAGCGGGAAGGCAGTATTTT
cdr3_aa: CASSLLGAGRQYF

d_call: TRBD1
j_call: TRBJ2-2
v_call: TRBV5-6
clone_size: -
cdr3_length: 17
cdr3_nt: TGTGCCAGCAGCTTGACCGGACAGGGAAAGGGGCCCGGGGAGCTGTTTTTT
cdr3_aa: CASSLTGQGKGPGELFF

d_call: -
j_call: TRBJ1-4
v_call: TRBV11-3
clone_size: -
cdr3_length: 14
cdr3_nt: TGTGCCAGCAGCTTAGTGAGGTCTAATGAAAAACTGTTTTTT
cdr3_aa: CASSLVRSNEKLFF

d_call: TRBD1
j_call: TRBJ1-1
v_call: TRBV5-1
clone_size: -
cdr3_length: 19
cdr3_nt: TGCGCCAGCAGCTTTATCACAGGGGGCTCACTTCTTCGTGACACTGAAGCTTTCTTT
cdr3_aa: CASSFITGGSLLRDTEAFF

d_call: TRBD1
j_call: TRBJ1-1
v_call: TRBV9
clone_size: -
cdr3_length: 16
cdr3_nt: TGTGCCAGCAGCGTAGGAGGGACAGGGAAAAACACTGAAGCTTTCTTT
cdr3_aa: CASSVGGTGKNTEAFF

d_call: TRBD1
j_call: TRBJ2-3
v_call: TRBV13
clone_size: -
cdr3_length: 14
cdr3_nt: TGTGCCAGCAGCTTGGGCAGGGGGCGAAATACGCAGTATTTT
cdr3_aa: CASSLGRGRNTQYF

d_call: -
j_call: TRBJ2-1
v_call: TRBV7-9
clone_size: few
cdr3_length: 16
cdr3_nt: TGTGCCAGCAGCTTATGGCAAGCGGGTGCCTACAATGAGCAGTTCTTC
cdr3_aa: CASSLWQAGAYNEQFF

d_call: TRBD1
j_call: TRBJ1-3
v_call: TRBV7-9
clone_size: few
cdr3_length: 16
cdr3_nt: TGTGCCAGCAGCTTAGGCACAGGGGGCTCTGGAAACACCATATATTTT
cdr3_aa: CASSLGTGGSGNTIYF

d_call: -
j_call: TRBJ1-1
v_call: TRBV30
clone_size: -
cdr3_length: 11
cdr3_nt: TGTGCCTGGAAGTTCTTTGAGGTAGCTTTCTTT
cdr3_aa: CAWKFFEVAFF

d_call: -
j_call: TRBJ2-7
v_call: TRBV6-5
clone_size: -
cdr3_length: 13
cdr3_nt: TGTGCCAGCAGTTCGGGGGACAGCTACGAGCAGTACTTC
cdr3_aa: CASSSGDSYEQYF

d_call: TRBD1
j_call: TRBJ1-6
v_call: TRBV24-1
clone_size: few
cdr3_length: 17
cdr3_nt: TGTGCCACCAGTGATTTGCGGACAGGCGACTATAATTCACCCCTCCACTTT
cdr3_aa: CATSDLRTGDYNSPLHF

d_call: -
j_call: TRBJ1-1
v_call: TRBV9
clone_size: -
cdr3_length: 17
cdr3_nt: TGTGCCAGCAGCGTAGTTACCCTAACTCGAGGGAAAGCTGAAGCTTTCTTT
cdr3_aa: CASSVVTLTRGKAEAFF

d_call: -
j_call: TRBJ1-3
v_call: TRBV19
clone_size: -
cdr3_length: 14
cdr3_nt: TGTGCCAGCCGGACAGTTTTCTCTGGAAACACCATATATTTT
cdr3_aa: CASRTVFSGNTIYF

d_call: -
j_call: TRBJ1-2
v_call: TRBV4-3
clone_size: -
cdr3_length: 14
cdr3_nt: TGCGCCAGCAGCCAAGATTTACTAATCTATGGCTACACCTTC
cdr3_aa: CASSQDLLIYGYTF

d_call: TRBD2
j_call: TRBJ2-3
v_call: TRBV19
clone_size: -
cdr3_length: 17
cdr3_nt: TGTGCCAGTAGTCCCCCGGGTAGCGGGAGTTGGTCAGATACGCAGTATTTT
cdr3_aa: CASSPPGSGSWSDTQYF

d_call: -
j_call: TRBJ1-4
v_call: TRBV19
clone_size: -
cdr3_length: 12
cdr3_nt: TGTGCCAGTAGTCTTTCTTCTGAAAAACTGTTTTTT
cdr3_aa: CASSLSSEKLFF

d_call: TRBD2
j_call: TRBJ2-1
v_call: TRBV6-5
clone_size: -
cdr3_length: 14
cdr3_nt: TGTGCCAGCACCCCGCCGGGGGGCTACAATGAGCAGTTCTTC
cdr3_aa: CASTPPGGYNEQFF

d_call: -
j_call: TRBJ1-1
v_call: TRBV11-3
clone_size: once
cdr3_length: 14
cdr3_nt: TGTGCCAGCAGCTTATTGGTAGTGAACACTGAAGCTTTCTTT
cdr3_aa: CASSLLVVNTEAFF

d_call: -
j_call: TRBJ1-1
v_call: TRBV11-3
clone_size: -
cdr3_length: 12
cdr3_nt: TGTGCCAGCAGCCCACGAGGCACAGAAGCTTTCTTT
cdr3_aa: CASSPRGTEAFF

d_call: -
j_call: TRBJ1-4
v_call: TRBV12-3/TRBV12-4
clone_size: few
cdr3_length: 13
cdr3_nt: TGTGCCAGCAGCCCGCCGGGGAGGGAAAAACTGTTTTTT
cdr3_aa: CASSPPGREKLFF

d_call: -
j_call: TRBJ1-3
v_call: TRBV11-2
clone_size: -
cdr3_length: 16
cdr3_nt: TGTGCCAGCAGCCCCAGGGGTCCCGGGGCTGGAAACACCATATATTTT
cdr3_aa: CASSPRGPGAGNTIYF

d_call: -
j_call: TRBJ1-5
v_call: TRBV5-5
clone_size: -
cdr3_length: 17
cdr3_nt: TGTGCCAGCAGCTTGTTTGGGGGGGCGGCTAGCAATCAGCCCCAGCATTTT
cdr3_aa: CASSLFGGAASNQPQHF

d_call: TRBD2
j_call: TRBJ2-4
v_call: TRBV7-2
clone_size: -
cdr3_length: 17
cdr3_nt: TGTGCCAGCAGTTCCCGCCCTAGCGGGAGCCGAGAAAACATTCAGTACTTC
cdr3_aa: CASSSRPSGSRENIQYF

d_call: -
j_call: TRBJ1-2
v_call: TRBV30
clone_size: -
cdr3_length: 13
cdr3_nt: TGTGCCTGCCGGGGGGACGAGCACTATGGCTACACCTTC
cdr3_aa: CACRGDEHYGYTF

d_call: -
j_call: TRBJ1-3
v_call: TRBV7-2
clone_size: -
cdr3_length: 15
cdr3_nt: TGTGCCAGCGGCCAGGGCAGGAGCTCTGGAAACACCATATATTTT
cdr3_aa: CASGQGRSSGNTIYF

d_call: TRBD1
j_call: TRBJ1-2
v_call: TRBV2
clone_size: -
cdr3_length: 14
cdr3_nt: TGTGCCAGCAGTGATCCCGGGACAGGGGGTGGCTACACCTTC
cdr3_aa: CASSDPGTGGGYTF

d_call: -
j_call: TRBJ1-2
v_call: TRBV2
clone_size: -
cdr3_length: 17
cdr3_nt: TGTGCCAGCAGTGATACGGTCCCCCGGGACACTAACTATGGCTACACCTTC
cdr3_aa: CASSDTVPRDTNYGYTF

d_call: TRBD1
j_call: TRBJ2-5
v_call: TRBV4-3
clone_size: -
cdr3_length: 14
cdr3_nt: TGCGCCAGCAGCCTCACAGGGGGCGGCGAGACCCAGTACTTC
cdr3_aa: CASSLTGGGETQYF

d_call: TRBD1
j_call: TRBJ2-7
v_call: TRBV6-5
clone_size: -
cdr3_length: 13
cdr3_nt: TGTGCCGGGACCGGGACAGGGACCTACGAGCAGTACTTC
cdr3_aa: CAGTGTGTYEQYF

d_call: TRBD2
j_call: TRBJ2-1
v_call: TRBV4-3
clone_size: -
cdr3_length: 16
cdr3_nt: TGCGCCAGCAGCCGCAAACCAGCGGGGGAGCCAGGTGAGCAGTTCTTC
cdr3_aa: CASSRKPAGEPGEQFF

d_call: -
j_call: TRBJ1-2
v_call: TRBV27
clone_size: -
cdr3_length: 13
cdr3_nt: TGTGCCAGCAGTGATCAGGGCCCCTATGGCTACACCTTC
cdr3_aa: CASSDQGPYGYTF